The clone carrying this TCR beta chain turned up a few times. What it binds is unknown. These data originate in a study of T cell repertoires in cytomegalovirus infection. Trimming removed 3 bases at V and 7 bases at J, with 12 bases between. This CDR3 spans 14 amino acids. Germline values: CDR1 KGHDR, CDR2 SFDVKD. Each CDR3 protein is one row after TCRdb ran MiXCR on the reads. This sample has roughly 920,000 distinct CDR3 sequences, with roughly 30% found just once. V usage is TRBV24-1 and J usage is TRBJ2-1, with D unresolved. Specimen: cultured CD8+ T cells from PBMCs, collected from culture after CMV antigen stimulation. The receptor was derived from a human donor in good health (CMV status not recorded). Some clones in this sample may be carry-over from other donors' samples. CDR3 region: CATSDPEDGNEQFF. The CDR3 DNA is TGTGCCACCAGTGATCCCGAAGACGGGAATGAGCAGTTCTTC.